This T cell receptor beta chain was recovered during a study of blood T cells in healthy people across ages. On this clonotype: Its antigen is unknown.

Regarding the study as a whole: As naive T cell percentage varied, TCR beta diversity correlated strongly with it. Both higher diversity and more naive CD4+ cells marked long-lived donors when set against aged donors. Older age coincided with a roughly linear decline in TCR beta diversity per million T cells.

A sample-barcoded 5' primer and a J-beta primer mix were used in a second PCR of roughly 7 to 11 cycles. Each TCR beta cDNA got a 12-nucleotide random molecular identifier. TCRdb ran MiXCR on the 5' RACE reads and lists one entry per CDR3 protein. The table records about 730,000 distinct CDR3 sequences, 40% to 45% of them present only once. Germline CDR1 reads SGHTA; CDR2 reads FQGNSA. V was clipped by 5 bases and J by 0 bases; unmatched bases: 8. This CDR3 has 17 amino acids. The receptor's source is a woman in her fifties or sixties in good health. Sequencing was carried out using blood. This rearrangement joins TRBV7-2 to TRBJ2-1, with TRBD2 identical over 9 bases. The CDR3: CTSSRYLAGSSYNEQFF. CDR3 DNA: TGTACCAGCAGCCGCTACCTAGCGGGGAGCTCCTACAATGAGCAGTTCTTC.